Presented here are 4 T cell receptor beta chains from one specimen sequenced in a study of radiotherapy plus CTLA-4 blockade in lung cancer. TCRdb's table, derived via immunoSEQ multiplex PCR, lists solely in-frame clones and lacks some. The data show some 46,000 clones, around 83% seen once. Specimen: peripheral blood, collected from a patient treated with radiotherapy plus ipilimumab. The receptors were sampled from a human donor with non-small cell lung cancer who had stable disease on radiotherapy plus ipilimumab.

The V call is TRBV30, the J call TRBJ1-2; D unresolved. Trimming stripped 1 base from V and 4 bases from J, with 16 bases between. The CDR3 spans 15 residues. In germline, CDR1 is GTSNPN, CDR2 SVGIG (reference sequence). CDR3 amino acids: CAWSEAVSRVYGYTF. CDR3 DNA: TGTGCCTGGAGTGAAGCGGTCAGTAGGGTCTATGGCTACACCTTC.

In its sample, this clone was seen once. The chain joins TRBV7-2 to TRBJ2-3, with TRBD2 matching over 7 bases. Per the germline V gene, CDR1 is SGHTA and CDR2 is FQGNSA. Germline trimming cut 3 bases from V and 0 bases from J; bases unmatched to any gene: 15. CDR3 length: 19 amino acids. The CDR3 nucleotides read TGTGCCAGCAGCTTGGGGCTGGGGGTAGGTAGCGGGAGCACAGATACGCAGTATTTT. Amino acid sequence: CASSLGLGVGSGSTDTQYF.

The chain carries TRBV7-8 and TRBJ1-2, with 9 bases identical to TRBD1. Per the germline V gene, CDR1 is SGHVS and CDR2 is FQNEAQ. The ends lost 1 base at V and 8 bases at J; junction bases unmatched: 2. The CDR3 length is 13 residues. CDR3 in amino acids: CASSLGDRVGYTF. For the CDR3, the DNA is TGTGCCAGCAGCTTAGGGGACAGGGTCGGCTACACCTTC.

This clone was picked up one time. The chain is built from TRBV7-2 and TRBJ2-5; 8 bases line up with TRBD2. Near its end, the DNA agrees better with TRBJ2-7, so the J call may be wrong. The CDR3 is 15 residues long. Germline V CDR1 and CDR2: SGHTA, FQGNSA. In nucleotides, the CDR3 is TGTGCCAGCAGCTTACAGACTAGCGTCTCCTACGAGCAGTACTTC. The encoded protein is CASSLQTSVSYEQYF.